The 14 T cell receptor beta chains below all came from one sample that was sequenced in a study of T cells in Graves' hyperthyroidism and ophthalmopathy. Amplification of TCR beta CDR3 regions used RNA as the template. First-round RT-PCR of the TCR CDR3 relied on the HTBI primer set. TCRdb redid the calling of the multiplex PCR reads with MiXCR, one entry per CDR3 protein. The repertoire holds hundreds of thousands of distinct CDR3 sequences, with 38% as singletons. Sequencing was performed on blood. These receptors were collected from a man younger than 35 with Graves' hyperthyroidism.

The table lists this clonotype with many counts. The gene calls are TRBV9 and TRBJ2-7; 10 positions match TRBD2. CDR3 length equals 14 residues. With 1 base clipped from V and 6 bases from J, the junction kept 4 bases outside the gene matches. Looked up from germline, CDR1 is SGDLS and CDR2 is YYNGEE. CDR3 protein: CASSVHGTSVEQYF. The CDR3 nucleotides are TGTGCCAGCAGCGTACATGGGACTAGCGTCGAGCAGTACTTC.

To note about this clonotype: One junction end disagrees with the germline gene, perhaps due to a read error. The rearrangement links TRBV29-1 to TRBJ2-7; 7 bases are shared with TRBD1. The length of the CDR3 is 15 residues. Germline values: CDR1 SQVTM, CDR2 ANQGSEA. The CDR3 bases are TGCAGCGTTGAAGCAGGGACAGATTTTTCCTCCGAGCAGTACTTC. This translates into CSVEAGTDFSSEQYF.

This clonotype has at least ten counts. J is TRBJ2-7 and V is TRBV29-1; TRBD2 aligns across 7 bases. Germline CDR1 is SQVTM and CDR2 is ANQGSEA. V trimming: 5 bases; J trimming: 3 bases; junction bases outside the gene matches: 7. The CDR3 length is 13 residues. The CDR3 here is CSVQGGGGYEQYF. In nucleotides, the CDR3 is TGCAGCGTTCAGGGTGGCGGGGGCTACGAGCAGTACTTC.

The chain uses TRBV29-1 and TRBJ2-5; tentative D call: TRBD1 (6 bases). The CDR3 sequence is 15 residues long. Germline assignment: CDR1 SQVTM and CDR2 ANQGSEA. Trimming stripped 4 bases from V and 5 bases from J, with 20 bases between. This chain's CDR3 is CSVVSSEQGTETQYF. CDR3 nucleotide sequence: TGCAGCGTTGTAAGCTCAGAACAGGGTACGGAGACCCAGTACTTC.

This clonotype has only a few counts. The V call is TRBV6-5, the J call TRBJ1-5; D may be TRBD1 (5 bases). Per the germline V gene, CDR1 is MNHEY and CDR2 is SVGAGI. CDR3 size: 16 residues. Trimming removed 3 bases from V and 5 bases from J, with 17 bases in between. The CDR3 here is CASSYSPAQDDQPQHF. Written as DNA, the CDR3 is TGTGCCAGCAGTTATTCTCCTGCACAGGACGATCAGCCCCAGCATTTT.

This clonotype appeared a few times. The CDR3 here is CASSYDRESGEQYF. CDR3 DNA sequence: TGTGCCAGCAGCTACGACAGGGAGTCGGGCGAGCAGTACTTC. The chain employs TRBV7-8 and TRBJ2-7; 7 positions match TRBD1. The CDR3 runs to 14 residues. J gave up 6 bases and V 4 bases, and 9 bases lay outside the gene matches. Germline CDR1 and CDR2: SGHVS and FQNEAQ.

With regard to this clonotype: With a much larger clone just one base away, this may be a read error. The rearrangement uses TRBV24-1 and TRBJ2-2, with 8 bases matching TRBD1. Germline V gene sequence: CDR1 KGHDR, CDR2 SFDVKD. The CDR3 runs 12 residues. In DNA form, the CDR3 reads TGTGCCACCTCAGGGGGCATCGGGGAGCTGCTTTTT. The encoded protein is CATSGGIGELLF.

About this clonotype itself: The junction departs from the called germline gene at one end, perhaps through a read error. The gene calls are TRBV5-5 and TRBJ2-7; D uncertain. The CDR3 runs 11 residues. In germline, CDR1 is SGHKS, CDR2 YYEKEE (reference sequence). CDR3 sequence reads: CASSLFYGQYF. The CDR3 coding sequence is TGTGCCAGCAGTTTATTTTACGGGCAGTACTTC.

This clonotype was picked up many times. The chain recombines TRBV7-8 with TRBJ2-7; D unresolved. V lost 1 base and J 9 bases, leaving 13 bases between the germline ends. CDR3 size: 13 residues. The V gene's germline CDR1 is SGHVS and CDR2 FQNEAQ. This CDR3 reads CASSLGVSVAQYF. In nucleotides, the CDR3 is TGTGCCAGCAGCTTAGGGGTCTCGGTTGCGCAGTACTTC.

The rearrangement uses TRBV7-9 and TRBJ2-7, with D tentatively TRBD1 or TRBD2 (5 bases each). Germline values: CDR1 SEHNR, CDR2 FQNEAQ (reference sequence). The CDR3 runs 11 residues. V lost 5 bases to trimming and J lost 8 bases, with 10 bases between them. The CDR3 DNA follows: TGTGCCAGCAGCCCTCCGGGACAGCAGTACTTC. Translating gives CASSPPGQQYF.

The chain combines TRBV20-1 with TRBJ1-3; D remains unclear. The CDR3 extends over 13 amino acids. V gave up 7 bases and J gave up 0 bases, with 10 bases separating them. The germline CDR1 and CDR2 sequences are DFQATT and SNEGSKA (reference sequence). This CDR3 reads CSVAGISGNTIYF. For the CDR3, the DNA is TGCAGTGTCGCCGGGATCTCTGGAAACACCATATATTTT.

This clonotype has only a few counts. J is TRBJ2-7 and V is TRBV4-1; 9 bases fit TRBD1. The germline gives CDR1 MGHRA, CDR2 YSYEKL. The CDR3 spans 14 residues. The ends lost 0 bases at V and 3 bases at J; junction bases unmatched: 0. This CDR3 reads CASSQEDRGYEQYF. DNA for the CDR3: TGCGCCAGCAGCCAAGAGGACAGGGGCTACGAGCAGTACTTC.

This clonotype was counted at least ten times. The chain combines TRBV9 with TRBJ1-6, with D tentatively TRBD1 (5 bases). This CDR3 spans 14 amino acids. CDR1 is SGDLS and CDR2 is YYNGEE in the germline V gene. The V end was cut by 0 bases, the J end by 6 bases, with 7 bases between. CDR3 loop: CASSVDRLNSPLHF. The CDR3 nucleotides read TGTGCCAGCAGCGTAGACAGGCTTAATTCACCCCTCCACTTT.

The genes are TRBV7-9 and TRBJ1-4; TRBD1 agrees at 7 bases. The ends lost 5 bases at V and 10 bases at J; junction bases unmatched: 7. Per germline, CDR1 SEHNR and CDR2 FQNEAQ (reference sequence). The CDR3 runs 13 residues. This CDR3 reads CASSQGTGAKLFF. The CDR3 DNA reads as TGTGCCAGCAGCCAAGGAACAGGGGCAAAACTGTTTTTT.